This T cell receptor beta chain appears in the sequencing data of a study of blood T cell repertoires in COVID-19. CDR3 length: 15 residues. CDR1 is SGHDN and CDR2 is FVKESK in the germline V gene. The V and J ends lost 0 bases and 6 bases respectively, with 15 bases between them. Only in-frame clones appear in the TCRdb table, and some are missing; sequencing was by immunoSEQ multiplex PCR. Of roughly 63,000 clones listed, 74% are singletons. This clone appeared once. This TCR derives from a woman of 80 years or more with acute or convalescent COVID-19. Specimen: peripheral blood. The V call is TRBV14, the J call TRBJ2-7; the D is unclear. This CDR3 reads CASSQDNPERFEQYF. The CDR3 nucleotides read TGTGCCAGCAGCCAAGATAATCCAGAGAGGTTCGAGCAGTACTTC.